This T cell receptor (beta chain) was recorded in a study of blood T cells in healthy people across ages. Study results and caveats: Compared with aged donors, long-lived donors showed fewer expanded clones, suggesting selection. TCR beta diversity tracked closely with naive T cell percentage.

There are a few counts of this clonotype. Its antigen is unknown. There were healthy Caucasian individuals from Russia, aged about 6 to 100, serving as donors. Every sample gave at least 5 micrograms of total RNA when it was extracted. With a J-beta primer mix and a sample-barcoded 5' primer, a second PCR ran about 7 to 12 cycles. TCRdb called the 5' RACE reads again in MiXCR, with one record for every CDR3 protein. Of more than 650,000 distinct CDR3 sequences in the sample, about a fifth were seen once. The CDR3 extends over 14 amino acids. With 8 bases removed from V and 0 bases from J, the gap between germline ends came to 13 bases. Germline loops: CDR1 MGHDK, CDR2 SYGVNS.

Sequences were obtained from blood. The TCR was taken from a man aged 70 or older in good health. The V and J genes are TRBV25-1 and TRBJ1-2, with TRBD1 as a possible D gene (6 bases). CDR3 amino acids: CASLRGLTNYGYTF. CDR3 nucleotide sequence: TGTGCCAGCCTGCGGGGGCTCACTAACTATGGCTACACCTTC.